One sample yielded the 23 T cell receptor beta chains listed below, sequenced in a study. TCRdb re-called the 5' RACE reads through MiXCR, storing one row per CDR3 protein. The sample lists 50,000 to 70,000 distinct CDR3 sequences; roughly 20% were seen once. Tregs were sorted as CD4+CD25+CD127-/low cells. The sequencing input was tumor-infiltrating Tregs sorted from the breast tumor. The receptors shown here come from a female donor with breast cancer.

This clonotype was counted a few times. This chain uses TRBV6-6 with TRBJ1-5; no firm D call. Trimming took 0 bases from V and 0 from J, leaving 6 bases between them. The CDR3 spans 15 residues. Germline CDR1 and CDR2: MNHNY and SVGAGI (reference sequence). CDR3 DNA: TGTGCCAGCAGTTACTCTTCAGTTAGCAATCAGCCCCAGCATTTT. Amino acids: CASSYSSVSNQPQHF.

The chain recombines TRBV12-3 or TRBV12-4 with TRBJ1-6; 8 positions match TRBD1. Germline trimming cut 5 bases from V and 0 bases from J; bases unmatched to any gene: 6. The CDR3 contains 17 residues. The CDR3 spells CASSRQGSSSYNSPLHF. Written as DNA, the CDR3 is TGTGCCAGCAGTAGACAGGGGTCGAGCTCCTATAATTCACCCCTCCACTTT.

This clonotype was counted only a few times. The genes are TRBV11-3 and TRBJ2-7, with D perhaps TRBD2 (5 bases). This CDR3 region has 13 residues. The V end lost 10 bases, the J end lost 0 bases, and 13 bases lay between the germline ends. Germline lookup yields CDR1 SGHNT and CDR2 YENEEA. Here the CDR3 reads CATTRGSSYEQYF. The DNA of the CDR3 is TGTGCCACTACCCGAGGGAGCTCCTACGAGCAGTACTTC.

Only a few counts were recorded for this clonotype. V and J are TRBV5-1 and TRBJ2-2; D might be TRBD2 (5 bases). V lost 4 bases, J lost 2 bases, and 12 bases lay in between. Germline CDR1 and CDR2: SGHRS and YFSETQ. CDR3 size: 15 residues. CDR3 bases: TGCGCCAGCAGCCTGTGGGGAGAAAACACCGGGGAGCTGTTTTTT. It yields the protein CASSLWGENTGELFF.

This clonotype showed up just a few times. The chain joins TRBV7-9 to TRBJ1-1; unclear D gene. The CDR3 runs to 12 residues. Germline assignment: CDR1 SEHNR and CDR2 FQNEAQ (reference sequence). V was shortened by 4 bases and J by 6 bases, with 9 bases between the two germline ends. The CDR3 coding sequence is TGTGCCAGCAGCTCCAATAACGCTGAAGCTTTCTTT. This translates into CASSSNNAEAFF. The full variable domain, its missing parts supplied by reference TRBV7-9 and TRBJ1-1, is DTGVSQNPRHKITKRGQNVTFRCDPISEHNRLYWYRQTLGQGPEFLTYFQNEAQLEKSRLLSDRFSAERPKGSFSTLEIQRTEQGDSAMYLCASSSNNAEAFFGQGTRLTVV.

Worth noting for this clonotype: A much larger clone lies a single base off, so this may be a read error. The J gene is TRBJ2-7, the V gene TRBV6-6, with D perhaps TRBD1 or TRBD2 (6 bases each). The CDR3 length is 16 residues. Germline V CDR1 and CDR2: MNHNY, SVGAGI (reference sequence). CDR3 sequence reads: CTSSYPLGGRPTEQYF. The CDR3 coding sequence is TGTACCAGCAGTTACCCGTTAGGGGGGCGACCTACGGAGCAGTACTTC.

This clonotype was recorded a few times. The genes are TRBV7-3 and TRBJ2-1, with D tentatively TRBD1 or TRBD2 (5 bases each). The CDR3 has 15 residues. Trimming cost V 5 bases and J 4 bases, with 15 bases left between them. Germline V gene sequence: CDR1 SGHTA, CDR2 FQGTGA. The CDR3 DNA reads TGTGCCAGCAGCCGATGGGGCGGCGGGTACAATGAGCAGTTCTTC. It translates to CASSRWGGGYNEQFF.

V usage is TRBV5-1 and J usage is TRBJ1-2; 11 nucleotides align to TRBD1. Germline V gene lookup returns CDR1 SGHRS and CDR2 YFSETQ. There are 15 residues in the CDR3. After removal of 6 bases from V and 4 bases from J, the junction contained 8 bases not matched to a gene. The CDR3 reads CASKPGQGVAYGYTF. CDR3 nucleotides: TGCGCCAGCAAACCGGGACAGGGGGTCGCCTATGGCTACACCTTC.

This clonotype was seen repeatedly, ten times or more. The V call is TRBV5-1, the J call TRBJ1-2; 7 positions match TRBD1. V shed 0 bases and J 8 bases; nucleotides not matched to a gene: 7. The CDR3 has 14 residues. CDR1 SGHRS and CDR2 YFSETQ come from the germline V gene. The CDR3 DNA follows: TGCGCCAGCAGCTTGGGCCCTACAGGGGCGGGCTACACCTTC. Translated, it gives CASSLGPTGAGYTF. Looking up the rest from reference TRBV5-1 and TRBJ1-2 gives the full variable domain: KAGVTQTPRYLIKTRGQQVTLSCSPISGHRSVSWYQQTPGQGLQFLFEYFSETQRNKGNFPGRFSGRQFSNSRSEMNVSTLELGDSALYLCASSLGPTGAGYTFGSGTRLTVV.

The table lists this clonotype with many counts. This sequence joins TRBV7-2 and TRBJ1-5; D gene ambiguous. This CDR3 is built from 15 residues. The V end was cut by 5 bases, the J end by 5 bases, with 16 bases between. Germline CDR1 is SGHTA and CDR2 is FQGNSA. CDR3 in amino acids: CASSEGWGEDQPQHF. The CDR3 DNA follows: TGTGCCAGCAGCGAGGGATGGGGAGAGGATCAGCCCCAGCATTTT.

This clonotype occurred many times. This chain uses TRBV7-6 with TRBJ1-1; no reliable D call. CDR3 length equals 14 residues. Deletions cut 5 bases from V and 1 base from J, with 11 bases between. From germline, CDR1 is SGHVS and CDR2 FNYEAQ. This CDR3 reads CASSPQEGNTEAFF. The CDR3 region has the DNA TGTGCCAGCAGCCCCCAGGAGGGGAACACTGAAGCTTTCTTT.

The rearrangement joins TRBV15 to TRBJ2-7, with D possibly TRBD2 on 5 matching bases. Germline V CDR1 and CDR2: LNHNV, YYDKDF (reference sequence). The CDR3 covers 15 residues. The V and J ends lost 0 bases and 6 bases respectively, with 15 bases between them. The CDR3 region has the DNA TGTGCCACCAGCAGAGATCAAACTAGATCTGGCGAGCAGTACTTC. It specifies CATSRDQTRSGEQYF.

This clonotype was detected a few times. This chain joins TRBV2 and TRBJ2-5; D may be TRBD2 (6 bases). The CDR3 extends over 14 amino acids. Germline V gene lookup returns CDR1 SNHLY and CDR2 FYNNEI. Trimming stripped 7 bases from V and 2 bases from J, with 14 bases between. Written as DNA, the CDR3 is TGTGCCAGCAAGAAGATTAGCGGTCAAGAGACCCAGTACTTC. This gives the protein CASKKISGQETQYF.

About this clonotype itself: One end of the junction is discordant with germline, which a read error may explain. The V gene is TRBV20-1, the J gene TRBJ2-4, with a possible D match to TRBD2 (5 bases). CDR1 is DFQATT and CDR2 is SNEGSKA in the germline V gene (reference sequence). This CDR3 is 15 amino acids long. CDR3 sequence: CSARGGPLAKNTQYF. DNA for the CDR3: TGCAGTGCTAGAGGTGGTCCTCTAGCCAAAAACACTCAGTACTTC.

This clonotype was seen a few times. This chain connects TRBV20-1 to TRBJ2-1, with a tentative D call TRBD2 (5 bases). The germline gives CDR1 DFQATT, CDR2 SNEGSKA (reference sequence). V gave up 0 bases and J gave up 1 base, with 13 bases separating them. CDR3 length equals 16 residues. The DNA for the CDR3 is TGCAGTGCTAGAGACCCCCAACTAGATTCCTACAATGAGCAGTTCTTC. Its protein product is CSARDPQLDSYNEQFF.

DNA of the CDR3: TGTGCCAGCAGCCTATATAGCGGGGGACTTAACACCGGGGAGCTGTTTTTT. Its translation is CASSLYSGGLNTGELFF. The chain has TRBV7-2 and TRBJ2-2, with 9 bases identical to TRBD2. This CDR3 spans 17 amino acids. Germline-derived CDR1 and CDR2 are SGHTA and FQGNSA. With V trimmed by 5 bases and J by 2 bases, 9 bases remained unmatched. The full variable domain, rest sourced from reference TRBV7-2 and TRBJ2-2, is GAGVSQSPSNKVTEKGKDVELRCDPISGHTALYWYRQSLGQGLEFLIYFQGNSAPDKSGLPSDRFSAERTGGSVSTLTIQRTQQEDSAVYLCASSLYSGGLNTGELFFGEGSRLTVL.

This chain links TRBV19 with TRBJ1-6, with D tentatively TRBD1 (6 bases). Germline assignment: CDR1 LNHDA and CDR2 SQIVND (reference sequence). The germline V and J ends were trimmed by 5 bases and 5 bases, with 10 bases remaining between them. The length of the CDR3 is 14 residues. The CDR3 DNA reads TGTGCCAGTAGTTTTCGACAGGATAATTCACCCCTCCACTTT. Translating it yields CASSFRQDNSPLHF.

In its sample, this clonotype was seen many times. J is TRBJ2-3 and V is TRBV5-1; the D call may be TRBD1 or TRBD2 (6 bases each). In germline, CDR1 is SGHRS, CDR2 YFSETQ. The CDR3 extends over 16 amino acids. V dropped 0 bases and J dropped 2 bases, with 13 bases sitting between them. The CDR3 DNA reads TGCGCCAGCAGCTTGGCCGGGGGCGGGACCACAGATACGCAGTATTTT. It specifies CASSLAGGGTTDTQYF.

This clonotype was seen only a few times. This chain joins TRBV7-3 and TRBJ2-3; 9 bases agree with TRBD2. With V trimmed by 2 bases and J by 6 bases, 6 bases remained unmatched. Germline CDR1 and CDR2: SGHTA and FQGTGA. CDR3 length: 15 residues. This chain's CDR3 is CASSLGGRAGDTQYF. Written as DNA, the CDR3 is TGTGCCAGCAGCTTAGGCGGGAGGGCCGGGGATACGCAGTATTTT.

The rearrangement links TRBV24-1 to TRBJ2-2; D is unclear. Germline V lookup: CDR1 KGHDR, CDR2 SFDVKD. The CDR3 extends over 14 amino acids. Trimming took 2 bases from V and 1 from J, leaving 4 bases between them. The CDR3 sequence: CATSDYKNTGELFF. In DNA, the CDR3 is TGTGCCACCAGTGATTACAAGAACACCGGGGAGCTGTTTTTT.

This clonotype was detected many times. This chain connects TRBV6-6 to TRBJ1-2; D unclear. Germline lookup yields CDR1 MNHNY and CDR2 SVGAGI (reference sequence). There are 14 residues in the CDR3. V lost 8 bases and J 4 bases, leaving 17 bases between the germline ends. The CDR3 reads CASCTPDGSYGYTF. The DNA of the CDR3 is TGTGCCAGCTGCACGCCCGACGGCAGCTATGGCTACACCTTC.

This clonotype was counted only a few times. This rearrangement joins TRBV5-1 to TRBJ2-5, with D perhaps given as TRBD1 or TRBD2 (5 bases each). Germline CDR1 reads SGHRS; CDR2 reads YFSETQ. Trimming cost V 3 bases and J 4 bases, with 16 bases left between them. The CDR3 length is 15 residues. The CDR3 nucleotides read TGCGCCAGCAGCTACCGGGACCCGGGGAGAGAGACCCAGTACTTC. It specifies CASSYRDPGRETQYF. Full variable domain (remainder filled in from reference TRBV5-1 and TRBJ2-5): KAGVTQTPRYLIKTRGQQVTLSCSPISGHRSVSWYQQTPGQGLQFLFEYFSETQRNKGNFPGRFSGRQFSNSRSEMNVSTLELGDSALYLCASSYRDPGRETQYFGPGTRLLVL.

The chain is built from TRBV5-1 and TRBJ1-5; 10 bases agree with TRBD1. The trim removed 4 bases at V and 5 bases at J, leaving 3 bases unmatched. The CDR3 sequence is 14 residues long. CDR1 and CDR2 from the germline V gene are SGHRS and YFSETQ. DNA of the CDR3: TGCGCCAGCAGCCCCGGACAGGGGGATCAGCCCCAGCATTTT. It yields the protein CASSPGQGDQPQHF.